The 5 T cell receptor beta chains below all came from one sample that was sequenced in a study of blood T cell repertoires in COVID-19. Sequenced by immunoSEQ multiplex PCR; TCRdb stores in-frame clones only, minus some. The sample has over 200,000 clones, 65% to 90% seen once; the top ten hold about 8.9%. Sequenced input: PBMCs or T cells enriched from blood (not recorded which). The receptors here all came from a woman in her fifties or sixties with acute COVID-19.

The rearrangement joins TRBV7-2 to TRBJ2-4; TRBD2 matches 13 bases. CDR3 length: 17 amino acids. The V gene's germline CDR1 is SGHTA and CDR2 FQGNSA. Trimming took 4 bases from V and 8 from J; bases not matched to a gene: 11. The CDR3 coding sequence is TGTGCCAGCAGCTATGGACTAGCGGGGGTCGGGCTTTACATTCAGTACTTC. Translated, it gives CASSYGLAGVGLYIQYF.

This sequence joins TRBV18 and TRBJ2-5; TRBD2 agrees at 11 bases. Germline loops: CDR1 KGHSH, CDR2 LQKENI. V lost 2 bases to trimming and J lost 5 bases; unmatched junction nucleotides: 10. CDR3 length equals 17 residues. CDR3 residues: CASSPGSGRAVIETQYF. CDR3 nucleotides: TGTGCCAGCTCACCAGGTAGCGGGAGGGCCGTGATTGAGACCCAGTACTTC. Using reference TRBV18 and TRBJ2-5 for the parts outside the CDR3, the full variable domain is NAGVMQNPRHLVRRRGQEARLRCSPMKGHSHVYWYRQLPEEGLKFMVYLQKENIIDESGMPKERFSAEFPKEGPSILRIQQVVRGDSAAYFCASSPGSGRAVIETQYFGPGTRLLVL.

V is TRBV5-4 and J is TRBJ2-7, with 9 bases aligning to TRBD1. The V and J ends lost 6 bases and 3 bases, in that order; junction bases with no gene match: 19. The length of the CDR3 is 18 residues. The germline CDR1 and CDR2 sequences are SGHNT and YYREEE (reference sequence). Written as DNA, the CDR3 is TGTGCCAGCACCCTCCGGGACAGGGTTGCGAACGACGACTACGAGCAGTACTTC. Translated: CASTLRDRVANDDYEQYF. Full variable domain (missing parts from reference TRBV5-4 and TRBJ2-7): ETGVTQSPTHLIKTRGQQVTLRCSSQSGHNTVSWYQQALGQGPQFIFQYYREEENGRGNFPPRFSGLQFPNYSSELNVNALELDDSALYLCASTLRDRVANDDYEQYFGPGTRLTVT.

This chain connects TRBV3-1 (or the pseudogene TRBV3-2) to TRBJ1-1; the D is unclear. Deletions cut 0 bases from V and 1 base from J, with 9 bases between. CDR1 is LGHDT, CDR2 YNNKEL, per germline (reference sequence). The CDR3 consists of 15 residues. The CDR3 is CASSQESGKNTEAFF. In DNA form, the CDR3 reads TGTGCCAGCAGCCAAGAATCGGGGAAGAACACTGAAGCTTTCTTT.

The J gene is TRBJ1-5, the V gene TRBV19, with TRBD1 matching over 7 bases. The V and J ends lost 3 bases and 3 bases, in that order; junction bases with no gene match: 2. The CDR3 runs 14 residues. Germline-derived CDR1 and CDR2 are LNHDA and SQIVND (reference sequence). The CDR3 spells CASSIGQDNQPQHF. CDR3 in DNA: TGTGCCAGTAGTATCGGACAGGACAATCAGCCCCAGCATTTT.